This T cell receptor (beta chain) was documented in a study of early T cells in non-severe SARS-CoV-2 infection. Study-level information: Whole-blood bulk RNA, unsorted, was sequenced, and chains were unpaired.

Attachment of unique molecular identifiers was made to individual cDNA molecules. Via MiXCR, TCRdb re-called the 5' RACE reads, giving one row per CDR3 protein. Of about 33,000 distinct CDR3 sequences listed, 3.9% were seen once; the top ten hold about 9.1%. This clonotype was recorded a few times. Its specificity is not known. Study-wide findings and caveats: A preference for anti-spike CD8 responses marked VDJdb matching, which missed private and CD4 specificities.

The CDR3 consists of 16 residues. V gave up 0 bases and J gave up 0 bases, with 10 bases separating them. The germline V gene encodes CDR1 MNHEY and CDR2 SVGAGI. The receptor was isolated from an adult who was a healthcare worker with PCR-confirmed SARS-CoV-2 infection or an uninfected control (not recorded which). V usage is TRBV6-5 and J usage is TRBJ2-3; no firm D call. The specimen was whole blood. Here the CDR3 DNA reads TGTGCCAGCAGTTACTCGATCCGACAAAGCACAGATACGCAGTATTTT. Residues: CASSYSIRQSTDTQYF.